This record looks at one TCR beta chain sequence and its context. TCR beta sequencing was performed on blood CD8+ and CD4+ T cells. Negative isolation was used for CD8+ and CD4+ T cells and FACS enrichment for TEMRA cells. The data belong to a study of CD8 T cells in Susac syndrome. Deletions cut 3 bases from V and 2 bases from J, with 17 bases between. CDR1 is LNHDA, CDR2 SQIVND, per germline (reference sequence). CDR3 length: 17 amino acids. A quantity of about 0.45 to 1 ug RNA underwent reverse transcription using random hexamers. A multiplex approach, immunoSEQ multiplex PCR, amplified TCR beta CDR3 across 54 Vbeta and 13 Jbeta. MiXCR was run by TCRdb on the immunoSEQ multiplex PCR reads, yielding one entry per CDR3 protein. The table records some 300,000 distinct CDR3 sequences, approximately 85% of them present only once.

The sequenced sample was CD8+ T cells from PBMCs. This sequence originates from a human donor with multiple sclerosis. The rearrangement joins TRBV19 to TRBJ2-1; D is uncertain. Here the CDR3 reads CASSILYAASTYNEQFF. In nucleotides, the CDR3 is TGTGCCAGTAGTATCCTTTATGCAGCCTCGACCTACAATGAGCAGTTCTTC.